This T cell receptor beta chain emerged from a study of cytomegalovirus exposure and HLA in healthy donors. Findings and caveats of the study: Most of the TCR beta V segments (in an earlier analysis) were productive either about 90% or about 30% of the time. Several top significant clusters appeared, in a later analysis, to be linked to common viral pathogens. A missense variant in DCLRE1C was later tied to TCR beta V- and J-gene trimming. Reportedly, cytomegalovirus status was diagnosed with high sensitivity and specificity.

As to this clone: Antigen: not known.

13 Jbeta primers and 60 Vbeta primers were used for the PCR. Repertoires were generated with immunoSEQ multiplex PCR, while TCRdb's copy carries only in-frame clones and drops some. The table lists about 37,000 clones, roughly 79% of them singletons. Per the germline V gene, CDR1 is MNHEY and CDR2 is SVGAGI. With 6 bases clipped from V and 7 bases from J, the junction kept 7 bases outside the gene matches. The CDR3 spans 14 residues. The chain recombines TRBV6-5 with TRBJ2-7; TRBD1 matches 12 bases. The sequencing sample was made of PBMCs. The clonotype originates from a woman aged 40 to 49 in good health and CMV-seronegative. For the CDR3, the DNA is TGTGCCAGCAGCCGGGGACAGGGGGCGGGGGAGCAGTACTTC. Its translation: CASSRGQGAGEQYF.